The source of this T cell receptor beta chain is a study of breast tumors, draining lymph nodes, adjacent tissues. This clonotype is categorized as medium-sized. The antigen is not known. TCRdb used MiXCR to reprocess the multiplex PCR reads, holding one entry per CDR3 protein. The table includes approximately 120,000 distinct CDR3 sequences, 21% detected once. The V and J ends lost 0 bases and 1 base, in that order; junction bases with no gene match: 14. The CDR3 is 18 residues long. Germline CDR1 is DFQATT and CDR2 is SNEGSKA (reference sequence). Samples came from axillary lymph nodes draining the breast cancer. Study conclusions and caveats: Compared with basal-like, luminal-like tumors shared significantly more repertoire with nontumor tissue. Data fit most tumor T cells coming from lymph node, expanding in tumor. Tumor TCR diversity was below lymph nodes but above nontumor tissue.

The TCR originated in a female donor with breast cancer. Some clones in this sample may be carry-over from other donors' samples. Sequencing was performed on axillary lymph node tissue. This chain connects TRBV20-1 to TRBJ2-7, with TRBD2 matching over 8 bases. The CDR3 here is CSAREALPSGSTSYEQYF. CDR3 DNA sequence: TGCAGTGCTAGAGAAGCACTTCCCAGCGGGAGCACGTCCTACGAGCAGTACTTC.